The 12 T cell receptor beta chains below come from one sample, sequenced in a study of blood T cells in healthy people across ages. Through a sample-barcoded 5' primer and a J-beta primer mix, a second PCR was run for roughly 6 to 11 cycles. A single record per CDR3 protein comes from TCRdb applying MiXCR to the 5' RACE reads. This table holds over 950,000 distinct CDR3 sequences, just over 50% found once. The sample was blood. The receptors derive from a woman in her sixties in good health.

The chain joins TRBV5-1 to TRBJ1-1; D not certain. The CDR3 contains 15 residues. CDR1 is SGHRS, CDR2 YFSETQ, per germline. Trimming pared 4 bases from V and 3 bases from J, leaving 16 bases between. The CDR3 DNA reads TGCGCCAGCAGCCCTATTATCAGCCCGGACACTGAAGCTTTCTTT. Translated: CASSPIISPDTEAFF.

The V call is TRBV29-1, the J call TRBJ2-1; 15 nucleotides match TRBD2. The CDR3 totals 18 residues. V lost 1 base and J lost 4; bases outside the gene matches: 8. From germline, CDR1 is SQVTM and CDR2 ANQGSEA. CDR3 amino acids: CSVEGGLAGGLGYNEQFF. CDR3 nucleotide sequence: TGCAGCGTTGAAGGGGGACTAGCGGGAGGACTCGGTTACAATGAGCAGTTCTTC.

This clonotype came up a few times. This chain connects TRBV5-1 to TRBJ1-6; no firm D call. CDR1 and CDR2 (germline): SGHRS, YFSETQ. The CDR3 has 15 residues. Between the trimmed V and J ends, which lost 0 bases and 7 bases, there was a span of 11 bases. The CDR3 loop reads CASSLGQERNSPLHF. In nucleotides, the CDR3 is TGCGCCAGCAGCTTGGGTCAAGAAAGGAATTCACCCCTCCACTTT.

This clonotype showed up just a few times. The chain uses TRBV27 and TRBJ2-1; D unclear. The germline V gene encodes CDR1 MNHEY and CDR2 SMNVEV (reference sequence). Trimming stripped 3 bases from V and 9 bases from J, with 6 bases between. This CDR3 comprises 11 residues. The CDR3 DNA sequence: TGTGCCAGCAGTTTCGGATTTGAGCAGTTCTTC. Translation gives CASSFGFEQFF.

The chain uses TRBV12-3 or TRBV12-4 and TRBJ2-7; 9 nucleotides align to TRBD1. With V trimmed by 3 bases and J by 3 bases, 6 bases remained unmatched. CDR3 size: 15 residues. In DNA, the CDR3 is TGTGCCAGCAGTTTGGGGACAGGGATAGGCTACGAGCAGTACTTC. This sequence encodes CASSLGTGIGYEQYF.

In this sample, this clonotype turned up once. The chain has TRBV7-6 and TRBJ1-1, with D unresolved. The germline V and J ends were trimmed by 2 bases and 2 bases, with 9 bases remaining between them. There are 14 residues in the CDR3. Germline CDR1 SGHVS, CDR2 FNYEAQ. CDR3 coding DNA: TGTGCCAGCAGCTTAAGGGATACAAACACTGAAGCTTTCTTT. Translation gives CASSLRDTNTEAFF. The variable domain in full, with the rest retrieved from reference TRBV7-6 and TRBJ1-1, is GAGVSQSPRYKVTKRGQDVALRCDPISGHVSLYWYRQALGQGPEFLTYFNYEAQQDKSGLPNDRFSAERPEGSISTLTIQRTEQRDSAMYRCASSLRDTNTEAFFGQGTRLTVV.

This chain connects TRBV6-2 or TRBV6-3 to TRBJ2-3; D not certain. V was cut by 1 base and J by 6 bases, with 14 bases left in between. The CDR3 sequence is 15 residues long. Per the germline V gene, CDR1 is MNHEY and CDR2 is SVGEGT. CDR3 loop: CASSYWSSDTDTQYF. The CDR3 DNA follows: TGTGCCAGCAGTTACTGGTCCTCAGACACGGATACGCAGTATTTT.

J is TRBJ2-1 and V is TRBV20-1, with D possibly TRBD2 on 5 matching bases. Germline lookup yields CDR1 DFQATT and CDR2 SNEGSKA (reference sequence). The CDR3 totals 15 residues. Trimming pared 4 bases from V and 7 bases from J, leaving 20 bases between. CDR3 coding DNA: TGCAGTGCTACCAACACCGCGCTCACGGGGAATGAGCAGTTCTTC. It is translated as CSATNTALTGNEQFF.

The chain carries TRBV12-3 or TRBV12-4 and TRBJ2-5, with 7 bases aligning to TRBD2. The DNA end lines up better with TRBJ2-7; the J call may be wrong. This CDR3 contains 12 residues. Written as DNA, the CDR3 is TGTGCCAGCAGGACGCGGGAGACCGAGCAGTACTTC. Its translation is CASRTRETEQYF.

The chain recombines TRBV28 with TRBJ2-3; possibly TRBD1 for D (5 bases). Trimming shortened V by 5 bases and J by 2 bases, and 17 bases separated the two germline ends. This CDR3 has 16 amino acids. From germline, CDR1 is MDHEN and CDR2 SYDVKM. Written as DNA, the CDR3 is TGTGCCAGCAGTCTGAGGACAAGTGGGGCCACAGATACGCAGTATTTT. Protein product: CASSLRTSGATDTQYF.

The genes are TRBV20-1 and TRBJ1-1, with 8 nucleotides matching TRBD1. Germline V lookup: CDR1 DFQATT, CDR2 SNEGSKA (reference sequence). Unmatched junction bases numbered 6, after V lost 6 bases and J lost 6 bases. The CDR3 contains 12 residues. For the CDR3, the DNA is TGCAGTGCCGGACAGGGCGGGGCTGAAGCTTTCTTT. It codes for CSAGQGGAEAFF.

This chain links TRBV29-1 with TRBJ2-1, with TRBD2 identical over 8 bases. This CDR3 is 14 amino acids long. Germline CDR1 reads SQVTM; CDR2 reads ANQGSEA. Trimming at V came to 3 bases and at J to 1 base, leaving 2 bases not matched to a gene. The CDR3 reads CSVDSGISYNEQFF. The CDR3, as DNA: TGCAGCGTTGATAGCGGGATTTCCTACAATGAGCAGTTCTTC.